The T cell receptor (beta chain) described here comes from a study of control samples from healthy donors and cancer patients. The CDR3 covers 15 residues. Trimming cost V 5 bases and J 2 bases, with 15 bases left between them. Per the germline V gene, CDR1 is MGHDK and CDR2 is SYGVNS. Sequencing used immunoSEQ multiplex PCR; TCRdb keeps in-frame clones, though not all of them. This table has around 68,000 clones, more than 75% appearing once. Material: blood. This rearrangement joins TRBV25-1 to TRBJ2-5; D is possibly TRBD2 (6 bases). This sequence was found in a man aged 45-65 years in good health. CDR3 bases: TGTGCCAGCAGTCCTCAGGCGGGGTTACAAGAGACCCAGTACTTC. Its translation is CASSPQAGLQETQYF.